The 18 T cell receptor beta chains listed next were all sequenced from one sample in a study of PD-1 blockade in classical Hodgkin lymphoma. Every patient had relapsed following autologous stem cell transplantation, and cohorts differed in brentuximab vedotin exposure. Only in-frame clones appear in the TCRdb table, and some are missing; sequencing was by immunoSEQ multiplex PCR. The sample contains some 22,000 clones, around three quarters of which appear only once. The source material was peripheral blood mononuclear cells (PBMCs), sampled before the second cycle of nivolumab. All receptors derive from a human donor with classical Hodgkin lymphoma.

Judged by abundance, this clone is medium-sized. This chain uses TRBV28 with TRBJ2-1; weak D call: TRBD2 (6 bases). The V gene lost 2 bases and the J gene lost 5 bases, with 16 bases spanning the gap. The germline CDR1 and CDR2 sequences are MDHEN and SYDVKM. This CDR3 is 16 amino acids long. The CDR3 DNA reads as TGTGCCAGCAGTTTAATTAGCGGAGCAGAGAACAATGAGCAGTTCTTC. Amino acids: CASSLISGAENNEQFF.

The chain carries TRBV29-1 and TRBJ1-2; tentatively, D is TRBD1 (5 bases). The CDR3 has 12 residues. V lost 2 bases to trimming and J lost 2 bases, with 6 bases between them. The germline gives CDR1 SQVTM, CDR2 ANQGSEA. DNA for the CDR3: TGCAGCGTTGAAAGGGGAAACTATGGCTACACCTTC. Translation gives CSVERGNYGYTF.

The chain is built from TRBV2 and TRBJ2-6; D uncertain. V gave up 8 bases and J gave up 4 bases, with 9 bases separating them. CDR1 SNHLY and CDR2 FYNNEI come from the germline V gene. This CDR3 has 13 residues. CDR3: CASSPDGANVLTF. The CDR3 nucleotides read TGTGCCAGCTCGCCAGACGGGGCCAACGTCCTGACTTTC.

J is TRBJ1-2 and V is TRBV19; D call uncertain. CDR1 and CDR2 (germline): LNHDA, SQIVND (reference sequence). The CDR3 has 13 residues. V lost 0 bases and J 4 bases, leaving 6 bases between the germline ends. CDR3 nucleotide sequence: TGTGCCAGTAGTATAGATTCCTCCTATGGCTACACCTTC. Protein: CASSIDSSYGYTF.

This clone was seen just once. The chain has TRBV5-4 and TRBJ2-3, with no clear D. The length of the CDR3 is 14 residues. Per the germline V gene, CDR1 is SGHNT and CDR2 is YYREEE (reference sequence). The ends were cut back, 2 bases at V and 7 bases at J, with 14 bases in the middle. The CDR3, as DNA: TGTGCCAGCAGCTTAGCTACCGTATTAAATACGCAGTATTTT. Its translation: CASSLATVLNTQYF.

The gene calls are TRBV5-6 and TRBJ2-6, with D unclear. Germline V gene sequence: CDR1 SGHDT, CDR2 YYEEEE. The CDR3 runs 15 residues. Trimming left V 4 bases short and J 4 bases short, with 12 bases between. The DNA of the CDR3 is TGTGCCAGCAGCCCCCGTTTCCCCGGGGCCAACGTCCTGACTTTC. It translates to CASSPRFPGANVLTF.

The V and J genes are TRBV19 and TRBJ2-3; D call uncertain. This CDR3 comprises 13 residues. CDR1 is LNHDA, CDR2 SQIVND, per germline (reference sequence). V was pared by 5 bases and J by 2 bases, with 8 bases between. The CDR3 DNA sequence: TGTGCCAGTAGTCCGGGTCCCACAGATACGCAGTATTTT. As protein: CASSPGPTDTQYF.

The rearrangement uses TRBV6-6 and TRBJ2-1; D tentatively fits TRBD1 or TRBD2 (6 bases each). CDR1 is MNHNY and CDR2 is SVGAGI in the germline V gene (reference sequence). The CDR3 has 15 amino acids. With 4 bases removed from V and 4 bases from J, the gap between germline ends came to 14 bases. The CDR3 here is CASSFSGGGYNEQFF. CDR3 sequence (DNA): TGTGCCAGCAGTTTTAGCGGAGGGGGATACAATGAGCAGTTCTTC.

The V call is TRBV7-9, the J call TRBJ2-1, with a tentative D call TRBD2 (5 bases). Trimming stripped 5 bases from V and 5 bases from J, with 16 bases between. This CDR3 is 15 amino acids long. The germline V gene encodes CDR1 SEHNR and CDR2 FQNEAQ (reference sequence). CDR3 in DNA: TGTGCCAGCAGCCCACGAGGGTCCTCGAACAATGAGCAGTTCTTC. Residues: CASSPRGSSNNEQFF. The variable domain in full, with the rest retrieved from reference TRBV7-9 and TRBJ2-1, is DTGVSQNPRHKITKRGQNVTFRCDPISEHNRLYWYRQTLGQGPEFLTYFQNEAQLEKSRLLSDRFSAERPKGSFSTLEIQRTEQGDSAMYLCASSPRGSSNNEQFFGPGTRLTVL.

The chain couples TRBV5-1 to TRBJ2-3; no reliable D call. CDR1 and CDR2 (germline): SGHRS, YFSETQ. V lost 4 bases to trimming and J lost 2 bases, with 14 bases between them. The CDR3 is 15 amino acids. In DNA form, the CDR3 reads TGCGCCAGCAGCCCCTCGGCACCTCTCACAGATACGCAGTATTTT. Translated: CASSPSAPLTDTQYF.

This chain joins TRBV5-4 and TRBJ1-3; 10 positions agree with TRBD1. The CDR3 sequence is 15 residues long. CDR1 and CDR2 (germline): SGHNT, YYREEE (reference sequence). With 3 bases clipped from V and 0 bases from J, the junction kept 0 bases outside the gene matches. Here the CDR3 reads CASSWDRGSGNTIYF. The CDR3 bases are TGTGCCAGCAGCTGGGACAGGGGCTCTGGAAACACCATATATTTT.

This clone was picked up one time. The CDR3 carries no conserved terminal phenylalanine or tryptophan, so it likely arises from a read error. It is unclear where the CDR3 begins or ends on the DNA, so no DNA is shown, and the CDR3 is as TCRdb lists it. The rearrangement joins TRBV4-1 to TRBJ2-2; TRBD2, as called in the table, went unchecked against the DNA. Germline CDR1 reads MGHRA; CDR2 reads YSYEKL. With termini counted, the CDR3 has 8 amino acids. This CDR3 is CASSQVAI.

CDR3 bases: TGTGCCAGCGGGGGACACGGGGAGAGCGATACGCAGTATTTT. This codes for CASGGHGESDTQYF. This chain joins TRBV19 and TRBJ2-3, with D perhaps matching TRBD1 or TRBD2 (6 bases each). CDR3 size: 14 residues. Germline CDR1 is LNHDA and CDR2 is SQIVND (reference sequence). V gave up 9 bases and J gave up 6 bases, with 19 bases separating them.

J is TRBJ2-7 and V is TRBV7-9; 7 bases agree with TRBD2. Germline V CDR1 and CDR2: SEHNR, FQNEAQ (reference sequence). With 2 bases clipped from V and 3 bases from J, the junction kept 7 bases outside the gene matches. This CDR3 is built from 15 residues. CDR3 sequence: CASSLSGLEYYEQYF. The CDR3 bases are TGTGCCAGCAGCTTATCTGGACTAGAATACTACGAGCAGTACTTC.

This chain links TRBV4-1 with TRBJ2-1; 11 nucleotides line up with TRBD2. J gave up 8 bases and V 1 base, and 13 bases lay outside the gene matches. From germline, CDR1 is MGHRA and CDR2 YSYEKL. This CDR3 is built from 18 residues. CDR3 sequence reads: CASSQVHLAGGFFDEQFF. As DNA, the CDR3 is TGCGCCAGCAGCCAAGTTCACCTAGCGGGGGGATTCTTCGATGAGCAGTTCTTC.

The gene calls are TRBV6-5 and TRBJ1-2; 9 bases are a match to TRBD1. Germline V gives CDR1 MNHEY, CDR2 SVGAGI. J lost 4 bases, V lost 0 bases, and 6 bases had no gene match. The CDR3 is made up of 16 amino acids. The CDR3 DNA sequence: TGTGCCAGCAGTTACTCGGCGGGACAGGGATTCTATGGCTACACCTTC. Translated, it gives CASSYSAGQGFYGYTF.

This chain connects TRBV2 to TRBJ2-3; D might be TRBD2 (6 bases). The CDR3 has 14 amino acids. V was cut by 5 bases and J by 2 bases, with 11 bases left in between. Per the germline V gene, CDR1 is SNHLY and CDR2 is FYNNEI. The CDR3: CASSLAAHTDTQYF. The CDR3 nucleotides read TGTGCCAGCAGTTTAGCGGCACACACAGATACGCAGTATTTT.

The chain carries TRBV30 and TRBJ1-1, with 9 positions matching TRBD1. The germline V gene encodes CDR1 GTSNPN and CDR2 SVGIG (reference sequence). J was trimmed by 10 bases and V by 8 bases; bases with no gene match: 8. This CDR3 is 11 amino acids long. The CDR3 reads CASHRGQTAFF. The CDR3, as DNA: TGTGCCAGCCACAGGGGGCAGACAGCTTTCTTT. The complete variable domain, with remaining parts taken from reference TRBV30 and TRBJ1-1, reads SQTIHQWPATLVQPVGSPLSLECTVEGTSNPNLYWYRQAAGRGLQLLFYSVGIGQISSEVPQNLSASRPQDRQFILSSKKLLLSDSGFYLCASHRGQTAFFGQGTRLTVV.